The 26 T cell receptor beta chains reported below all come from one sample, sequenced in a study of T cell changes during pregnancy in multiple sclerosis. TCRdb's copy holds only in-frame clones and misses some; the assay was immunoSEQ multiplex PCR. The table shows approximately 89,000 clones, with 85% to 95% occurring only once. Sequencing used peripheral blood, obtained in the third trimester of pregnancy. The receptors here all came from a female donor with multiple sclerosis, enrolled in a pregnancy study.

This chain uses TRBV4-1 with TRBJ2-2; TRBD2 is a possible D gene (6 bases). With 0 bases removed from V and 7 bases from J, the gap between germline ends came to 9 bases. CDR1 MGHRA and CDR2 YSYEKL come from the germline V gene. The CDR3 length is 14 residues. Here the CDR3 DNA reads TGCGCCAGCAGCCAAGAGGGCGGGATCGGGGAGCTGTTTTTT. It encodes CASSQEGGIGELFF.

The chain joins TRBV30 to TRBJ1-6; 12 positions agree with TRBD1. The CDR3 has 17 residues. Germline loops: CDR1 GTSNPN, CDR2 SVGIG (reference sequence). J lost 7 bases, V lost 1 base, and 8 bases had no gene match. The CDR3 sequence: CAWSATGTGGRNSPLHF. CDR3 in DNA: TGTGCCTGGAGTGCAACCGGGACAGGGGGCCGAAATTCACCCCTCCACTTT.

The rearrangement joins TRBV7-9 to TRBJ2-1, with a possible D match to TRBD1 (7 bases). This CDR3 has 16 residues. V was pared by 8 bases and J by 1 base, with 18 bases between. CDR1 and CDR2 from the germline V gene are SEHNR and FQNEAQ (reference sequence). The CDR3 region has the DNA TGTGCCAGCTGGGGGGACCGGGACAGTTCCTACAATGAGCAGTTCTTC. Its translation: CASWGDRDSSYNEQFF.

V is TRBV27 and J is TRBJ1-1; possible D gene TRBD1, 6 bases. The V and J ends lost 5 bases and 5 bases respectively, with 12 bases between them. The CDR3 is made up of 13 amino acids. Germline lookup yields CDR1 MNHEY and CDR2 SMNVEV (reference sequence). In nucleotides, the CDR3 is TGTGCCAGCAGTCCAACAGGGTGGACTGAAGCTTTCTTT. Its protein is CASSPTGWTEAFF.

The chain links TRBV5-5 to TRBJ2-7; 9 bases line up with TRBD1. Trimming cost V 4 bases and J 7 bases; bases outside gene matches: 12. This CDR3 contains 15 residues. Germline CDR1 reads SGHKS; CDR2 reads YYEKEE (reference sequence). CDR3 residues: CASSAPRTGVREQYF. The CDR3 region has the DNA TGTGCCAGCAGCGCCCCCAGGACAGGGGTTCGGGAGCAGTACTTC.

This CDR3 is CASSRQGADTEAFF. In nucleotides, the CDR3 is TGTGCCAGCAGCAGACAGGGGGCAGACACTGAAGCTTTCTTT. The chain carries TRBV6-5 and TRBJ1-1; TRBD1 aligns across 10 bases. CDR3 length: 14 amino acids. CDR1 is MNHEY, CDR2 SVGAGI, per germline. The junction had 4 bases not matched to a gene; V was cut back by 6 bases and J by 3 bases.

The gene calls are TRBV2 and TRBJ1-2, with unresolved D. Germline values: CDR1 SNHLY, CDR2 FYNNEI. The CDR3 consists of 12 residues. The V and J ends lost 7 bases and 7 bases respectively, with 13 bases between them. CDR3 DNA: TGTGCCAGCATAGGTCGGGGAACTGGCTACACCTTC. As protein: CASIGRGTGYTF.

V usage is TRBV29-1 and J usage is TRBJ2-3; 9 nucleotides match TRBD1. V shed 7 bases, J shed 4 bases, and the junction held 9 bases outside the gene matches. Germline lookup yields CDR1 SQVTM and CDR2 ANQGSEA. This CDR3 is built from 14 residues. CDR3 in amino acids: CSGWHRGPPDTQYF. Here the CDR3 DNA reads TGCAGCGGGTGGCACAGGGGGCCACCAGATACGCAGTATTTT.

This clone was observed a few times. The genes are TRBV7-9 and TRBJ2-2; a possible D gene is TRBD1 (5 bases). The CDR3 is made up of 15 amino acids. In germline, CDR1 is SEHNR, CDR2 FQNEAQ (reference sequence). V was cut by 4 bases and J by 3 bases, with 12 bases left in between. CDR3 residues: CASSYLQGDTGELFF. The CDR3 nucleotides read TGTGCCAGCAGCTACTTGCAGGGCGACACCGGGGAGCTGTTTTTT.

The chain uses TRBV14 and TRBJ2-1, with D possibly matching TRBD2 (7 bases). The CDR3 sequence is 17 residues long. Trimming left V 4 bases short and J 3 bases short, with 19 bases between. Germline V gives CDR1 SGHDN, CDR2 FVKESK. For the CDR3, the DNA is TGTGCCAGCAGCCCAACGGGTGGCGGGGGCTACTACAATGAGCAGTTCTTC. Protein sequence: CASSPTGGGGYYNEQFF.

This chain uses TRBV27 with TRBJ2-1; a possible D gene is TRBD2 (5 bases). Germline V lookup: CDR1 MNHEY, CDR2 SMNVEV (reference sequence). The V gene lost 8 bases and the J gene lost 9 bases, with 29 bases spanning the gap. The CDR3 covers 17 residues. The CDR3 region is CASVFLDSRELQCEQFF. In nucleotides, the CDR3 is TGTGCCAGCGTCTTTTTGGACTCTAGGGAGCTACAATGTGAGCAGTTCTTC.

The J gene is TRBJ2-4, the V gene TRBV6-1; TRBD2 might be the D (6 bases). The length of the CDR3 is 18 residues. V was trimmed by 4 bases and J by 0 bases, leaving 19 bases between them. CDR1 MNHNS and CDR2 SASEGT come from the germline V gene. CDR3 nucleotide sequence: TGTGCCAGCAGTGCGGGGGTGGGGGAGGAGCTAGCCAAAAACATTCAGTACTTC. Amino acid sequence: CASSAGVGEELAKNIQYF.

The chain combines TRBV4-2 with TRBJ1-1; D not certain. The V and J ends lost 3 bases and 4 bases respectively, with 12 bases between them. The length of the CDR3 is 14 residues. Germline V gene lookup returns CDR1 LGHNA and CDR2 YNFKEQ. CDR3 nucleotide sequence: TGTGCCAGCAGCCAGGAACGAGGGATCACTGAAGCTTTCTTT. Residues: CASSQERGITEAFF.

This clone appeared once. CDR3 region: CASSPILSSGGTGELFF. The DNA for the CDR3 is TGCGCCAGCAGCCCTATATTATCTTCAGGAGGCACCGGGGAGCTGTTTTTT. The V and J genes are TRBV5-1 and TRBJ2-2; TRBD2 might be the D (5 bases). The CDR3 extends over 17 amino acids. From germline, CDR1 is SGHRS and CDR2 YFSETQ. Trimming removed 4 bases at V and 4 bases at J, with 20 bases between.

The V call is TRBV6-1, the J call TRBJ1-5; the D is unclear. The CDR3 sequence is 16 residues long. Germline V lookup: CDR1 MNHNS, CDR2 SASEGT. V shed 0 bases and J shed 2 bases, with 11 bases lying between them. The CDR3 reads CASSEARWEGNQPQHF. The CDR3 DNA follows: TGTGCCAGCAGTGAAGCGCGATGGGAGGGCAATCAGCCCCAGCATTTT.

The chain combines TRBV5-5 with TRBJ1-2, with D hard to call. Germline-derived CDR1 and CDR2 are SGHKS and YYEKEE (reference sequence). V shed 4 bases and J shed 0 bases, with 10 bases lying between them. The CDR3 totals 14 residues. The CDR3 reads CASSTPGTNYGYTF. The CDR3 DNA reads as TGTGCCAGCAGCACTCCGGGAACTAACTATGGCTACACCTTC.

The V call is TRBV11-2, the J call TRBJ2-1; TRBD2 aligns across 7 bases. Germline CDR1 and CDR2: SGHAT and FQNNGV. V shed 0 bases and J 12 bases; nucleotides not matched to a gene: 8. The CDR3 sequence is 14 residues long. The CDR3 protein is CASSLEVLAMWQFF. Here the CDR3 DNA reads TGTGCCAGCAGCTTAGAGGTACTAGCGATGTGGCAGTTCTTC.

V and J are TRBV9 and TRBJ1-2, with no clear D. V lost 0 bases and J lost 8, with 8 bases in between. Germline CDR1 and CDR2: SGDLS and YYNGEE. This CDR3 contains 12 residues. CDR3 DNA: TGTGCCAGCAGCGTAGGTAGCGGGGGCTACACCTTC. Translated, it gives CASSVGSGGYTF.

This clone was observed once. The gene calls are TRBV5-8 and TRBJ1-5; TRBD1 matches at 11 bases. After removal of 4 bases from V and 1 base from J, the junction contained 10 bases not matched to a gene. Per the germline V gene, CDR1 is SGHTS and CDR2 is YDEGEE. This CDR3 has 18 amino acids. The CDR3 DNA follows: TGTGCCAGCAGCGGACAGGGGGCGAACGCTTGGAGCAATCAGCCCCAGCATTTT. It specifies CASSGQGANAWSNQPQHF.

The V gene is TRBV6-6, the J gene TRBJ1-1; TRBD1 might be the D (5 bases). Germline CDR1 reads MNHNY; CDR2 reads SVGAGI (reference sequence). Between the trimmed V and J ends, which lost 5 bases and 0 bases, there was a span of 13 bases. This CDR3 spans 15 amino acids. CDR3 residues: CASSTPTALNTEAFF. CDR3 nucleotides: TGTGCCAGCAGTACCCCGACAGCCTTGAACACTGAAGCTTTCTTT.

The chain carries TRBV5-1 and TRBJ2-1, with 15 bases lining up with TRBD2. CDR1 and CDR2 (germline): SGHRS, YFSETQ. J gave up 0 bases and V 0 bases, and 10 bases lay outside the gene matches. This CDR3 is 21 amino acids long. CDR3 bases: TGCGCCAGCAGCTTGGAGGCGGGACTAGCGGGGGGCCCGAGCTCCTACAATGAGCAGTTCTTC. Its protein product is CASSLEAGLAGGPSSYNEQFF.

The CDR3 loop reads CASSEATGGRNTIYF. The CDR3 DNA reads as TGTGCCAGCAGTGAAGCGACAGGGGGCAGAAACACCATATATTTT. The rearrangement uses TRBV6-1 and TRBJ1-3; 10 nucleotides agree with TRBD1. From germline, CDR1 is MNHNS and CDR2 SASEGT. Losses at the gene ends were 0 bases for V and 5 bases for J; bases not matched to a gene: 1. The CDR3 covers 15 residues.

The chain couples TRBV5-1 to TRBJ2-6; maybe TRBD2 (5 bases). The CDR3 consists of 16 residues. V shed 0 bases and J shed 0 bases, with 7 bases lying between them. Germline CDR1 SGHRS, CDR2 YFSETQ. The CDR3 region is CASSLVLGSGANVLTF. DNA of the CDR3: TGCGCCAGCAGCTTGGTACTAGGCTCTGGGGCCAACGTCCTGACTTTC. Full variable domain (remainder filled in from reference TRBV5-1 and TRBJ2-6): KAGVTQTPRYLIKTRGQQVTLSCSPISGHRSVSWYQQTPGQGLQFLFEYFSETQRNKGNFPGRFSGRQFSNSRSEMNVSTLELGDSALYLCASSLVLGSGANVLTFGAGSRLTVL.

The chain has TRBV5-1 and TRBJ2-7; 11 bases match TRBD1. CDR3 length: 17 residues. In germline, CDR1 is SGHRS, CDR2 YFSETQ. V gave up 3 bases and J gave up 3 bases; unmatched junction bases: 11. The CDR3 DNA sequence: TGCGCCAGCAGCTGGAACCCCGGGACAGGGGGGATCTACGAGCAGTACTTC. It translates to CASSWNPGTGGIYEQYF.

The CDR3, as DNA: TGTGCCAGCAGCTTTGGAGTTGGGGAGACCCAGTACTTC. It specifies CASSFGVGETQYF. The chain uses TRBV11-2 and TRBJ2-5; no reliable D call. Trimming stripped 3 bases from V and 5 bases from J, with 10 bases between. Germline V lookup: CDR1 SGHAT, CDR2 FQNNGV. The CDR3 contains 13 residues.

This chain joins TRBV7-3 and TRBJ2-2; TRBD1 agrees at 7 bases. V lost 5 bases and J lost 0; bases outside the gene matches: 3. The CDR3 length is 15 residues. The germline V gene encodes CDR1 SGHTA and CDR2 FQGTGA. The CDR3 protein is CASSRQGPNTGELFF. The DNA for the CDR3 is TGTGCCAGCAGCCGACAGGGCCCGAACACCGGGGAGCTGTTTTTT. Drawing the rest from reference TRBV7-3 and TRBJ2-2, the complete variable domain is GAGVSQTPSNKVTEKGKYVELRCDPISGHTALYWYRQSLGQGPEFLIYFQGTGAADDSGLPNDRFFAVRPEGSVSTLKIQRTERGDSAVYLCASSRQGPNTGELFFGEGSRLTVL.